This T cell receptor (beta chain) comes out of a study of T-cell reconstitution after alpha-beta-depleted transplantation in children. General study findings and limits: A year post-transplant, T-cell counts and diversity derived mostly from newly produced T cells. It was reported that alpha-beta T cells came from several hundred expanded graft clones (about two months after transplant).

This CDR3 is built from 15 residues. The V end lost 7 bases, the J end lost 2 bases, and 15 bases lay between the germline ends. This clonotype was observed at least ten times. As yet, its antigen is unknown. The library targeted TCRbeta and was prepared with unique molecular identifiers. Using its own MiXCR run on the PCR reads, TCRdb lists one record per CDR3 protein. The sample holds approximately 290,000 distinct CDR3 sequences, more than 9% seen once. This TCR came from a male patient aged 2 to 10 who had a stem cell transplant for chronic granulomatous disease, so the T cells may come from the graft donor. This chain uses TRBV12-3 or TRBV12-4 with TRBJ2-1; D unclear. The source was peripheral blood, collected 180 days after TCRalphabeta/CD19-depleted stem cell transplant. CDR3 sequence reads: CASTVSTEPYNEQFF. CDR3 nucleotides: TGTGCCAGCACCGTCTCGACCGAGCCCTACAATGAGCAGTTCTTC.